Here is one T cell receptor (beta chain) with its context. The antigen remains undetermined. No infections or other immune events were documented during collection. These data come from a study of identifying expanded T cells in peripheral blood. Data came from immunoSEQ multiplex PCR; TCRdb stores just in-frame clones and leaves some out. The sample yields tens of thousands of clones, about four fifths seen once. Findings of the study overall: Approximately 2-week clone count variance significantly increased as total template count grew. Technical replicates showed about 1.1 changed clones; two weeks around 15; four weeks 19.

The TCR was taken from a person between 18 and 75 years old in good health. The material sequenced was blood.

The CDR3 nucleotides are TGTGCCAGCAGTGAAGTAGCTCCCGCTTCGAATTCACCCCTCCACTTT. As protein: CASSEVAPASNSPLHF. V is TRBV6-1 and J is TRBJ1-6, with D unresolved. With 1 base removed from V and 7 bases from J, the gap between germline ends came to 14 bases. The length of the CDR3 is 16 residues. CDR1 is MNHNS and CDR2 is SASEGT in the germline V gene.